This entry features one T cell receptor beta chain sequence. The antigen it recognizes is unknown. Base quality data are lacking; no much larger clone is found one base away. V lost 8 bases and J lost 0 bases, and the count of bases not matched to a germline gene is 8. Measured from the cysteine to the phenylalanine, the CDR3 is 15 residues long. CDR3 DNA is the only sequence kept; it has 45 bases, read in frame from the first base. The germline V gene provides CDR1 SNHLY and CDR2 FYNNEI. The library was generated by the immunoSEQ multiplex PCR assay. The multiplex PCR relied on a mix of 60 forward primers for TCR Vbeta segments and 13 reverse primers for TCR Jbeta segments. Amplification of the CDR3 region of rearranged TCR beta genes was performed with a multiplex PCR assay on genomic DNA. On the Illumina HiSeq System, the amplified TCR beta libraries were sequenced as 87-base-pair reads. As for the authors' bioinformatics: A later analysis counted tens of millions of unique TCR beta chains across the 650 to 800 repertoires, and roughly 9.9 million of these chains were shared by at least two donors. Raw reads were error-corrected and collapsed into unique sequences by a nearest-neighbor algorithm in which closely related sequences were merged to remove PCR and sequencing errors. Alignment of CDR3 sequences to IMGT reference sequences was used to assign V, D and J gene segments. For a sequence to be retained, at least a six-nucleotide match to both a V gene segment and a J gene segment was required. Rearrangements were called productive when the CDR3 lacked stop codons and stayed in frame with V and J; all others were non-productive. Following IMGT convention, CDR3 was defined as the stretch from the second conserved V-encoded cysteine up to the conserved J-encoded phenylalanine. The earlier analysis of approximately 590 of the donors excluded any sequence lacking an unambiguous match to a single V gene segment. An earlier analysis of a few hundred of the donors classified V segments as functional when productive rearrangements were above 56.7% and as segregating when the standard deviation between donors was above 5%. To diagnose cytomegalovirus status from the catalog of TCR beta chain sequences, a statistical classification framework was built. A later analysis assigned V and J genes by comparing TCR nucleotide sequences with IMGT/GENE-DB human TR gene sequences. In a later analysis, CDR3 sequences and most-parsimonious VDJ recombination scenarios were assigned using the TCRdist pipeline. A later analysis defined each TCR beta chain by its CDR3 amino acid sequence plus V-gene family, and excluded reads lacking a unique V-gene family. As a way to deal with suspected cross-contamination and a sequencing artifact, a later analysis dropped over 550 nucleotide sequences that were highly shared and had low generation probability. A later analysis calculated a clonal expansion index for each public chain from normalized within-repertoire ranks of inferred template counts. In a later analysis, generation probabilities were computed with a VDJ recombination model fitted to out-of-frame rearrangements, and the resulting probabilities were checked against IGoR. A later analysis scored TCR-TCR, TCR-HLA and TCR-CMV co-occurrence with hypergeometric tests, applying a repertoire-size bias correction to TCR pairs. In a later analysis, false discovery rates were estimated by permuting HLA or CMV assignments 20 times. In a later analysis, co-occurring TCRs were grouped using DBSCAN, and TCRdist sequence similarity was added for clustering within HLA-allele-positive subsets. Repertoires with fewer than 30,000 or more than 120,000 public chains were left out of co-occurrence clustering, as were several repertoires with anomalous nucleotide sharing. TCRdb holds this immuneACCESS table with in-frame rearrangements only. Some clones are missing; in checked studies, unresolved V genes explain under half, and the rest has no known cause. V and J calls and clone size follow that table, whereas D and trimming were derived from the DNA. This sample gives fewer than 200,000 clones in total; about four fifths of them show up just once. The leading ten clones occupy approximately 5% of the sample.

The cohort was made up of 666 healthy bone marrow donors. Cohort members were all nominally healthy when sampled, although unrecorded immune exposures were likely present. The donor tested CMV seropositive, placing the donor among the approximately 310 seropositive members of the cohort. Each donor provided a peripheral blood sample, and peripheral blood mononuclear cells were used for TCR beta sequencing. The Qiagen DNeasy Blood Extraction Kit was used to extract genomic DNA from the blood cell samples. This entry is derived from a study of cytomegalovirus exposure and HLA in healthy donors (dated by TCRdb to about 2017). Describing the broader study: According to an earlier analysis of 550 to 750 of the donors, roughly 180 million T cells yielded 90 million to 130 million unique TCR beta sequences and 276 Gb of sequence data. An early release covering just under 650 HLA-typed donors comprised 250 to 350 gigabases of sequencing data and approximately 85 million unique TCR sequences. Of the roughly 400 genotyped donors, less than 90% were placed in the genetic ancestry cluster associated with self-reported Caucasian donors. The aim of the study was to test whether cataloging public T cell receptors could identify signatures of past pathogen exposure. The T cell repertoires of about 700 subjects were profiled by immunosequencing and related to cytomegalovirus serostatus. Besides the first cohort of under 700 subjects, a separate validation cohort made up of over 100 different subjects was used. The study combined high-throughput TCR immunosequencing, statistical association of individual TCRs with disease status, and machine learning to predict cytomegalovirus infection status. A later analysis re-examined previously published TCR beta repertoires from more than 550 donors and added high-resolution HLA genotyping to investigate patterns of TCR occurrence. Rather than using new phenotypic data, the later analysis identified candidate immune exposures from TCR beta sequences and from how often those sequences occurred across donors. An earlier analysis of 500 to 750 of the donors applied high-throughput TCR beta sequencing to assess whether each TCR beta V gene segment acted as functional or pseudogenic. Donor age, sex, ethnicity and CMV serostatus were compiled alongside the repertoire data. In a later genetic analysis, genome-wide SNP genotypes for about 55% of the roughly 700 donors were used, and that subset was treated as a discovery cohort. All discovery cohort repertoires had been generated on a single sequencing platform. HLA typing included class I and class II loci at four-digit resolution. Typing coverage differed by locus: A, B, C, DRB1 and DQB1 were typed in roughly 620-630 donors, DQA1 in about 560, DPA1 in approximately 600, and DPB1 in 472. Roughly five DR-DQ haplotypes were handled as single units for association and clustering, since linkage in the cohort was strong. Across around 400 genotyped donors of the cohort, an average of approximately 240,000 unique TCR beta nucleotide sequences per donor were sequenced, and approximately 17% of those sequences were non-productive.

Findings and caveats that apply to the study as a whole: An association between a missense DCLRE1C variant and V-gene and J-gene trimming of TCR beta chains was found in a later genetic analysis and replicated in an independent cohort. The classifier was reported to diagnose cytomegalovirus status with high specificity and sensitivity in both the original and validation cohorts. According to a later analysis, TCR association rates differed among HLA loci, with DRB1 alleles showing the most associated TCRs and HLA-C alleles showing the fewest. In this cohort, only TCR beta chains were sequenced, and detectable features were limited by the absence of alpha or paired-chain data. A cluster of highly shared sequence variants was judged likely to be a technical artifact of the sequencing pipeline. Broadly in line with IMGT annotations, most TCR beta V segments showed up in productive rearrangements about 90% or about 30% of the time in an earlier analysis of 587 of the donors. A further reported finding was that TCR beta sequences accurately predicted the HLA-A and HLA-B alleles for most subjects in the first cohort. A few of the identified cytomegalovirus-associated TCR beta chains were confirmed in vitro to be specific for cytomegalovirus antigens. According to a later analysis, most CMV-associated TCR beta chains appeared to be HLA-restricted, and the HLA associations seemed to be driven largely by CMV exposure. A later genetic analysis reported fewer N-insertions in productive TCRs among donors in an Asian-associated ancestry cluster than the roughly 690-donor mean. The authors suggested that the approach could potentially be generalized to other disease states and immunological phenotypes. In a later analysis, some 17,000 TCR beta sequences were associated with specific HLA alleles at a false discovery rate of 0.05. According to a later analysis, parvovirus B19, influenza, CMV and Epstein-Barr virus appeared linked to several top co-occurrence clusters. When HLA alleles, especially DR and DQ, strongly co-occurred, attributing TCR associations to individual alleles was difficult. The presence/absence analyses assumed that sequencing depth was roughly uniform across donors, and that assumption may not be true. Correlated functional status among segregating V segments might reflect linkage disequilibrium, but an unknown experimental factor could not be ruled out. In the study, 164 TCR beta chains were listed as associated with cytomegalovirus. The only immune exposure information available for the cohort was CMV serostatus. The earlier analysis of 587 of the donors excluded roughly 16 rarely observed V segments, including chromosome 9 orphons, because counts were too low. Compared with equally common non-associated chains, HLA-associated TCR beta chains in a later analysis were more clonally expanded and had lower generation probabilities. Most TCR sequences were observed very rarely across donors, whereas some public TCRs were present in many individuals. Because HLA typing was missing for some donors at each locus, association tests included only the typed subset. Some IMGT-functional V segments, including TRBV6-2 and TRBV6-3, could not be told apart with the 87-base-pair reads, so those segments were excluded.

Source material: PBMCs. This receptor was taken from a woman aged 18-29 years in good health and CMV-seropositive. Here the chain combines TRBV2 and TRBJ2-3; the central 7 bases match TRBD1. The encoded CDR3 is CASRAGTASTDTQYF. The nucleotide sequence reads TGTGCCAGCCGGGCCGGGACAGCTAGCACAGATACGCAGTATTTT.